This T cell receptor beta chain was retrieved from a study of blood T cell repertoires in COVID-19. Methods used by the authors: Estimation of nucleated cell counts relied on the amplification of reference gene primers. Libraries were prepared by immunoSEQ multiplex PCR; TCRdb keeps only in-frame clonotypes and omits some of them. The DNA was the basis for D and trimming; V, J and clone size are from that table. The table records a few hundred thousand clones, about 89% of them present only once. The Seattle patients joined while their infection was active and were tracked longitudinally afterward. V lost 1 base and J 4 bases, leaving 16 bases between the germline ends. This CDR3 contains 16 residues. Germline CDR1 is SGHAT and CDR2 is FQNNGV.

The sequencing input was peripheral blood. The receptor was isolated from a woman aged 25 to 39 with COVID-19, enrolled during active disease. This chain links TRBV11-2 with TRBJ2-5; a weak D match, TRBD2 (7 bases). DNA of the CDR3: TGTGCCAGCAGCTTAGTTGGGGGGGCAGTATCAGAGACCCAGTACTTC. Protein sequence: CASSLVGGAVSETQYF.